The clone carrying this T cell receptor beta chain was seen repeatedly, ten times or more. No antigen is known for it. The data derive from a study of regulatory T cells in long-lasting Graves disease. About the study: Graves' patients (newly diagnosed) had been on antithyroid drugs under 3 months. The study's findings and limits: Peripheral blood alone, not thyroid tissue, underwent study. Persistent disease favored TRBV28, TRBJ1-2 and TRBJ2-5.

Time point in this sample: newly diagnosed GD, antithyroid drugs for less than 3 months. PBMC RNA served as the TCR library source. Trimming at V came to 3 bases and at J to 6 bases, leaving 11 bases not matched to a gene. This CDR3 is 17 amino acids long. The V gene's germline CDR1 is MDHEN and CDR2 SYDVKM. Researchers made TCR beta libraries by using iRepertoire HTBI primers and running Arm-PCR on CDR3 regions. From the multiplex PCR reads, TCRdb called clonotypes with MiXCR, one entry per CDR3 protein. The sample lists roughly 610,000 distinct CDR3 sequences, about 16% occurring once. These data were likewise used in another study, on T cells in Graves' hyperthyroidism and ophthalmopathy.

The gene calls are TRBV28 and TRBJ1-5; 10 positions match TRBD1. The TCR sequence derives from a man aged 18 to 29 with Graves disease. This material consisted of peripheral blood mononuclear cells (PBMCs), taken at new diagnosis, from a patient treated with antithyroid drugs. The CDR3 DNA is TGTGCCAGCAGTTTGACAGGGGGCGTACTAGTTGGTCAGCCCCAGCATTTT. This gives the protein CASSLTGGVLVGQPQHF.